The clone carrying this TCR beta chain was observed at least ten times. The data derive from a study of CD8+CD57+ T cells in acquired aplastic anemia. Profiling of TCR beta VDJ combinations and CDR3 sequences used genomic DNA as template. MiXCR was run by TCRdb on the reads, yielding one entry per CDR3 protein. Here the sample spans around 170,000 distinct CDR3 sequences, around 45% being singletons. The CDR3 runs 15 residues. CDR1 and CDR2 (germline): SEHNR, FQNEAQ (reference sequence). Deletions cut 3 bases from V and 5 bases from J, with 16 bases between. The sample comprised sorted CD4+, CD8+, or CD8+CD57+ T cells (not recorded which) from PBMCs. The chain carries TRBV7-9 and TRBJ1-1; D possibly corresponds to TRBD1 (6 bases). The clonotype comes from a human donor in good health. CDR3 sequence: CASSFGQGRRTEAFF. The CDR3 region has the DNA TGTGCCAGCAGCTTTGGTCAGGGGCGGAGGACTGAAGCTTTCTTT.